This passage covers 16 T cell receptor beta chains from one sample sequenced in a study of T cell responses to AZD1222 COVID-19 vaccine. Sequenced by immunoSEQ multiplex PCR; TCRdb stores in-frame clones only, minus some. The data hold fewer than 120,000 clones, with about 87% observed a single time. The source material was peripheral blood, sampled on day 0 of AZD1222 vaccination. Receptors were obtained from an adult in good health.

The chain combines TRBV5-8 with TRBJ2-7, with 7 bases identical to TRBD1. The J segment lost 4 bases and the V segment lost 4 bases, leaving 11 bases of the junction unmatched. Germline V gives CDR1 SGHTS, CDR2 YDEGEE. This CDR3 is 15 amino acids long. The CDR3 protein is CASSPGQLVDYEQYF. DNA for the CDR3: TGTGCCAGCAGCCCGGGACAGCTAGTCGATTACGAGCAGTACTTC.

The chain has TRBV12-3 or TRBV12-4 and TRBJ2-2; tentatively, D is TRBD1 (5 bases). Trimming cost V 7 bases and J 6 bases, with 12 bases left between them. CDR3 length equals 13 residues. The CDR3 loop reads CASTSGFAGELFF. In DNA form, the CDR3 reads TGTGCCAGCACCTCAGGGTTTGCCGGGGAGCTGTTTTTT.

The chain links TRBV5-4 to TRBJ1-1; D ambiguous. CDR1 and CDR2 from the germline V gene are SGHNT and YYREEE (reference sequence). This CDR3 contains 15 residues. V dropped 0 bases and J dropped 1 base, with 10 bases sitting between them. Here the CDR3 reads CASSLGLEPNTEAFF. CDR3 DNA sequence: TGTGCCAGCAGCTTGGGACTCGAACCGAACACTGAAGCTTTCTTT.

J is TRBJ2-6 and V is TRBV6-5, with no clear D. CDR3 length: 14 residues. In germline, CDR1 is MNHEY, CDR2 SVGAGI. The germline V and J ends were trimmed by 6 bases and 3 bases, with 9 bases remaining between them. CDR3 sequence (DNA): TGTGCCAGCAGCCGGGCGTTTGGGGCCAACGTCCTGACTTTC. Amino acid sequence: CASSRAFGANVLTF.

V usage is TRBV20-1 and J usage is TRBJ2-5; D gene uncertain. Per the germline V gene, CDR1 is DFQATT and CDR2 is SNEGSKA (reference sequence). Between the trimmed V and J ends, which lost 6 bases and 5 bases, there was a span of 10 bases. CDR3 size: 11 residues. The DNA of the CDR3 is TGCAGTGCCCCATTGGGTGAGACCCAGTACTTC. Protein product: CSAPLGETQYF.

The V call is TRBV7-2, the J call TRBJ1-5; D not certain. Trimming removed 5 bases from V and 6 bases from J, with 11 bases in between. This CDR3 comprises 13 residues. Germline CDR1 and CDR2: SGHTA and FQGNSA. CDR3 sequence: CASSLGYGQPQHF. For the CDR3, the DNA is TGTGCCAGCAGCCTGGGCTATGGTCAGCCCCAGCATTTT.

The chain couples TRBV19 to TRBJ1-3; the D gene is possibly TRBD1 (6 bases). Germline CDR1 LNHDA, CDR2 SQIVND (reference sequence). This CDR3 has 14 amino acids. The V end lost 6 bases, the J end lost 2 bases, and 11 bases lay between the germline ends. CDR3 region: CASRPGGPGNTIYF. The CDR3 nucleotides are TGTGCCAGTAGACCGGGGGGCCCTGGAAACACCATATATTTT.

This clone appeared once. The chain combines TRBV19 with TRBJ1-5; D not resolved. The CDR3 has 13 amino acids. V was cut by 3 bases and J by 6 bases, with 9 bases left in between. Germline V gene data show CDR1 as LNHDA and CDR2 as SQIVND (reference sequence). CDR3 DNA: TGTGCCAGTAGTATGAGGGTTAGTCAGCCCCAGCATTTT. Amino acid sequence: CASSMRVSQPQHF.

CDR3: CASKFGVTYEQYF. For the CDR3, the DNA is TGCGCCAGCAAATTCGGAGTGACCTACGAGCAGTACTTC. The rearrangement uses TRBV10-2 and TRBJ2-7; no clear D gene. The CDR3 length is 13 residues. V lost 7 bases and J 2 bases, leaving 12 bases between the germline ends. The V gene's germline CDR1 is WSHSY and CDR2 SAAADI.

The rearrangement uses TRBV10-3 and TRBJ2-7; tentative D call: TRBD1 (6 bases). The CDR3 is 16 residues long. From germline, CDR1 is ENHRY and CDR2 SYGVKD. V was clipped by 0 bases and J by 0 bases, with 12 bases between them. Here the CDR3 reads CAISESMAGASYEQYF. CDR3 coding DNA: TGTGCCATCAGTGAGTCGATGGCAGGGGCCTCCTACGAGCAGTACTTC.

A few counts support this clone. The chain employs TRBV11-2 and TRBJ1-2, with D unclear. Per the germline V gene, CDR1 is SGHAT and CDR2 is FQNNGV. This CDR3 has 15 residues. Trimming pared 2 bases from V and 6 bases from J, leaving 16 bases between. The CDR3 DNA reads as TGTGCCAGCAGCTTAAGTGAGGGCATTAGAAATGGCTACACCTTC. Translating it yields CASSLSEGIRNGYTF.

Note on this clone: Other nucleotide sequences from this sample produce the same CDR3. The rearrangement joins TRBV24-1 to TRBJ1-2; 8 bases map to TRBD1. This CDR3 is 14 amino acids long. Germline CDR1 is KGHDR and CDR2 is SFDVKD. Trimming took 4 bases from V and 5 from J; bases not matched to a gene: 5. The CDR3 protein is CATSDPGQVYGYTF. The CDR3 coding sequence is TGTGCCACCAGTGACCCGGGACAGGTGTATGGCTACACCTTC.

The genes are TRBV7-9 and TRBJ2-5, with 11 nucleotides matching TRBD2. Germline V gene sequence: CDR1 SEHNR, CDR2 FQNEAQ (reference sequence). The CDR3 extends over 16 amino acids. V dropped 4 bases and J dropped 0; count of bases not matched to a gene: 4. CDR3 in DNA: TGTGCCAGCAGCTCGACTAGCGGGACTTACCAAGAGACCCAGTACTTC. Translating gives CASSSTSGTYQETQYF. The complete variable domain, with remaining parts taken from reference TRBV7-9 and TRBJ2-5, reads DTGVSQNPRHKITKRGQNVTFRCDPISEHNRLYWYRQTLGQGPEFLTYFQNEAQLEKSRLLSDRFSAERPKGSFSTLEIQRTEQGDSAMYLCASSSTSGTYQETQYFGPGTRLLVL.

The V gene is TRBV9, the J gene TRBJ1-2, with 9 nucleotides matching TRBD1. The CDR3 runs to 17 residues. Germline CDR1 SGDLS, CDR2 YYNGEE. The junction had 14 bases not matched to a gene; V was cut back by 1 base and J by 7 bases. DNA of the CDR3: TGTGCCAGCAGCGTACTACCAACCGGGACAGGGAACAGTGGCTACACCTTC. Residues: CASSVLPTGTGNSGYTF. Supplemented by reference TRBV9 and TRBJ1-2, the full variable domain reads DSGVTQTPKHLITATGQRVTLRCSPRSGDLSVYWYQQSLDQGLQFLIQYYNGEERAKGNILERFSAQQFPDLHSELNLSSLELGDSALYFCASSVLPTGTGNSGYTFGSGTRLTVV.

This chain joins TRBV9 and TRBJ1-3, with a possible D match to TRBD1 (5 bases). With 4 bases removed from V and 0 bases from J, the gap between germline ends came to 14 bases. This CDR3 has 16 amino acids. CDR1 is SGDLS and CDR2 is YYNGEE in the germline V gene. For the CDR3, the DNA is TGTGCCAGCAGCTCGTCAGGGAGGGCCTCTGGAAACACCATATATTTT. This gives the protein CASSSSGRASGNTIYF.

The CDR3 region is CASSPLSETQYF. Here the CDR3 DNA reads TGTGCCAGCTCACCACTCTCTGAGACCCAGTACTTC. V gene TRBV18 combines with J gene TRBJ2-5; no firm D call. V was pared by 1 base and J by 5 bases, with 5 bases between. The germline CDR1 and CDR2 sequences are KGHSH and LQKENI. The CDR3 spans 12 residues.